This T cell receptor beta chain was documented in a study of cytomegalovirus exposure and HLA in healthy donors. In the study overall: In an early release, HLA-typed donors contributed roughly 85 million unique TCR sequences. Study conclusions and caveats: V segments that were indistinguishable, TRBV6-2 and TRBV6-3 among them, were omitted from analysis.

Trimming stripped 5 bases from V and 5 bases from J, with 15 bases between. CDR1 is MNHNY, CDR2 SVGAGI, per germline (reference sequence). The CDR3 length is 14 residues. Turning to this clone: The antigen remains unidentified.

Primers: 60 Vbeta forward and 13 Jbeta reverse. Data came from immunoSEQ multiplex PCR; TCRdb stores just in-frame clones and leaves some out. The repertoire holds around 220,000 clones, with about 80% as singletons. Specimen: PBMCs. The genes are TRBV6-6 and TRBJ2-5; TRBD2 is a possible D gene (6 bases). This receptor was identified in a man aged 40-55 years in good health and CMV-seronegative. The CDR3: CASSLVGGWETQYF. The CDR3 DNA follows: TGTGCCAGCAGTCTCGTGGGGGGATGGGAGACCCAGTACTTC.